This T cell receptor beta chain was observed in a study of RUNX1 and TCR beta rearrangement in T-cell leukemia (TCRdb year 2020). In the study overall: The study compared TCR beta rearrangements and CDR3 junctions in 13 T-ALLs carrying mono-allelic acquired RUNX1 mutations versus about 10 RUNX1 wildtype T-ALLs. TCR beta rearrangements in human T-ALL were analyzed for comparison with findings from a Runx1 knockout mouse model. RUNX1 wildtype T-ALLs were chosen to carry at least incomplete clonal TCR beta rearrangements so that D1 versus D2 segment comparison could be performed. Genomic DNA was subjected to EuroClonality multiplex PCR, after which TCR rearrangements were assessed by Genescan analysis. RUNX1-mutated T-ALLs spanned more diverse maturation arrest stages, including cases arrested before TCR beta rearrangement onset. RUNX1 mutation status of the T-ALL cases had been determined in an earlier study. The RUNX1 wildtype T-ALLs were matched for an immature maturation arrest stage, which was defined as lacking cytoplasmic or surface TCR beta protein. The multicentric trials were GRAALL-2003, along with GRAALL-2005. Every RUNX1 mutation in the mutated group was heterozygous, with more than nine located in the Runt homology domain and a few in the transactivation domain. Broader findings and caveats from the paper: Too few clonal rearrangements were available to evaluate TCR beta CDR3 length or D segment truncation in T-ALLs. TCR beta D1 segment usage did not differ significantly between RUNX1-mutated (approximately 80%) and wildtype (approximately 60%) T-ALL clonal rearrangements. Usage of the TCR beta J1 cluster was similar in RUNX1-mutated and wildtype T-ALLs, showing no significant difference. Clonal TCR beta rearrangements were carried by fewer RUNX1-mutated T-ALLs (approximately 60%) than has been reported for T-ALL generally (over 75%).

For oncotyping and quantification of minimal residual disease, T-ALL samples were taken at diagnosis from children and adults treated according to protocol. A single count supports this clonotype. There is no known antigen for this receptor. No much larger clone is present one base from it, and per-base qualities are unavailable. One read offers little support. Inclusive of the bounding cysteine and phenylalanine, the CDR3 is 14 residues long. Here the CDR3 DNA is all that survives: 42 bases in frame from base 1. V loses 9 bases, J loses 8 bases, and the germline ends lie 21 bases apart. CDR1 SGHNT and CDR2 YYREEE were looked up in the germline V gene (reference sequence). Library preparation employed PCR. Sequencing relied on an Illumina MiSeq. TCR beta DJ and VDJ rearrangements were characterized using next generation amplicon sequencing. In the source study's methods: The Vidjil software was applied to the amplicon sequencing data to identify clonal TCR beta rearrangements. TCR beta rearrangement characteristics were compared between RUNX1-mutated and wildtype groups using two-tailed Fisher exact tests. In TCRdb, the public reads were trimmed at Q25 with fastp and aligned with MiXCR, with productive beta chains retained. A single entry per CDR3 protein holds the most common genes and DNA from its merged rows. The V and J calls, along with clone size, are taken from TCRdb and not from the paper's own processing. Here the sample has approximately 250 distinct CDR3 sequences; around a third occur a single time. About 81% of the sample is taken by the ten largest.

The sample was blood. The origin of this receptor is a male donor with T-cell acute lymphoblastic leukemia. Recombination joined TRBV5-4 with TRBJ2-1, with the D segment identity uncertain. The CDR3 region: CAISSSSLYDEQFF. The DNA reads TGTGCCATTTCGAGCAGCTCACTATACGATGAGCAGTTCTTC.